One T cell receptor (beta chain) is described in this entry. The sample comes from a study of early T cells in non-severe SARS-CoV-2 infection. In the study overall: Unpaired chains resulted from sequencing bulk RNA of unsorted whole blood.

Each CDR3 protein gets one entry after TCRdb re-called the 5' RACE reads with MiXCR. Found here are around 83,000 distinct CDR3 sequences, about 10% of them singletons; the top ten hold approximately 8%. With 2 bases clipped from V and 2 bases from J, the junction kept 9 bases outside the gene matches. The length of the CDR3 is 17 residues. The sample in question was whole blood, obtained at baseline. The origin of this receptor is an adult who was a healthcare worker with PCR-confirmed SARS-CoV-2 infection or an uninfected control (not recorded which). The chain carries TRBV12-3 or TRBV12-4 and TRBJ2-7, with 10 bases aligning to TRBD2. Here the CDR3 DNA reads TGTGCCAGCAGTTTAAAACTAGCGGGATTCTCCACCTACGAGCAGTACTTC. This gives the protein CASSLKLAGFSTYEQYF.